This T cell receptor beta chain was obtained from a study of blood T cell repertoires in COVID-19. Study background: T cells, B-cell-depleted T cells, or PBMCs provided the cDNA or gDNA that served as material.

Participants were placed into cohorts based on the clinical history they reported. Method: immunoSEQ multiplex PCR; TCRdb's copy keeps in-frame clones and lacks some. The table has 300,000 to 350,000 clones, approximately 88% seen once. V gave up 4 bases and J gave up 11 bases; unmatched junction bases: 7. The CDR3 covers 11 residues. The germline V gene has CDR1 SQVTM and CDR2 ANQGSEA. Specimen: PBMCs or T cells enriched from blood (not recorded which). The TCR comes from a woman aged 18-35 years who had recovered from COVID-19. The V and J genes are TRBV29-1 and TRBJ1-1; 7 bases line up with TRBD1. The CDR3 spells CSVGSGTDAFF. The CDR3 DNA sequence: TGCAGCGTTGGGTCCGGGACAGACGCTTTCTTT.